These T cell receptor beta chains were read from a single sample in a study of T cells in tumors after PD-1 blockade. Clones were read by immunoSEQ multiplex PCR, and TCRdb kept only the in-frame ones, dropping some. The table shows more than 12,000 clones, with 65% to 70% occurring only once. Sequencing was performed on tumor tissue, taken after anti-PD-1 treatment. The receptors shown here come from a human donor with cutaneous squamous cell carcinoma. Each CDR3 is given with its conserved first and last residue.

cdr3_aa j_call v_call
CSVRRVSSYEQYF TRBJ2-7 TRBV29-1
CASSSTESLEQYF TRBJ2-7 TRBV6-5
CSASLAGADTDTQYF TRBJ2-3 TRBV20-1
CASRVQGLAGELFF TRBJ2-2 TRBV19
CASGPDRVHSPLHF TRBJ1-6 TRBV12-5
CASRSGAGGSYEQYF TRBJ2-7 TRBV19
CASSTGADSSYGYTF TRBJ1-2 TRBV19
CASSPRGDRVFGYTF TRBJ1-2 TRBV19
CASSEAGRAYRDTQYF TRBJ2-3 TRBV2
CASSFAGGSTDTQYF TRBJ2-3 TRBV28
CAIRRARSFSGNTIYF TRBJ1-3 TRBV10-3
CASRRGDRVAEQYF TRBJ2-7 TRBV28
CASSPRGVNTEAFF TRBJ1-1 TRBV6-5
CAISEDEISTEAFF TRBJ1-1 TRBV10-3
CASSDSNGGTDTQYF TRBJ2-3 TRBV6-4
CASSLQATGGLYGYTF TRBJ1-2 TRBV7-9
CSASMASGSYEQYF TRBJ2-7 TRBV20-1
CASTFRNNGLAGVVGELFF TRBJ2-2 TRBV27
CASSTRESPTNEQFF TRBJ2-1 TRBV19
CASSEVFLSSYNEQFF TRBJ2-1 TRBV6-1
CASRIEDRVAPLHF TRBJ1-6 TRBV6-1
CASSQDRSIGEQFF TRBJ2-1 TRBV4-1
CASSPGEVSSYNEQFF TRBJ2-1 TRBV18
CASFRGGSGYGYTF TRBJ1-2 TRBV6-5
CASSPLGPVLQETQYF TRBJ2-5 TRBV14
CAWGTGASEKLFF TRBJ1-4 TRBV30
CATSIADGIPEQYF TRBJ2-7 TRBV15
CAWKAGTENTEAFF TRBJ1-1 TRBV30
CASSFTHANQPQHF TRBJ1-5 TRBV7-2
CASSWGETQYF TRBJ2-5 TRBV12-3/TRBV12-4
CASSFPFFSRTDTGELFF TRBJ2-2 TRBV7-8
CNAGALAGHNEQFF TRBJ2-1 TRBV20-1
CASSRDLGADTQYF TRBJ2-3 TRBV4-2
CASRGQTNTGELFF TRBJ2-2 TRBV6-1
CASSLWDLSGRGDTQYF TRBJ2-3 TRBV7-2
CASSLEQGWYEQYF TRBJ2-7 TRBV5-5
CASSFSGGAGELFF TRBJ2-2 TRBV7-2
CAWSPYLQGALKNYGYTF TRBJ1-2 TRBV30
CASRNPSPGPYGYTF TRBJ1-2 TRBV7-2
CASSPDRANQPQHF TRBJ1-5 TRBV19
CASSLGWGLNTGELFF TRBJ2-2 TRBV7-3
CASSEELGGQGLWVEGNQPQHF TRBJ1-5 TRBV6-1
CASSDSGSGAETQYF TRBJ2-5 TRBV7-2
CASSVNRGQHYGYTF TRBJ1-2 TRBV6-5
CASLGDGNYGYTF TRBJ1-2 TRBV6-6
CASSPGTGLWQETQYF TRBJ2-5 TRBV27
CASSQAGAGGDTQYF TRBJ2-3 TRBV4-1
CASSTGISDTQYF TRBJ2-3 TRBV27
CASRKGQLRETQYF TRBJ2-5 TRBV19
CASSLDSPISGTEAFF TRBJ1-1 TRBV28
CASSAPGTDNQPQHF TRBJ1-5 TRBV18
CASSPTEAHGGELFF TRBJ2-2 TRBV11-3
CASSANSNQPQHF TRBJ1-5 TRBV6-5
CASSYGTGRWDGYTF TRBJ1-2 TRBV6-5
CASSLSVGRGYADTQYF TRBJ2-3 TRBV7-3